These T cell receptor beta chains were read from a single sample in a study of Tregs in tolerant kidney transplant recipients. TCRdb's copy holds only in-frame clones and misses some; the assay was immunoSEQ multiplex PCR. The sample shows 50,000 to 55,000 clones, roughly nine tenths of them seen only once. Sequences were derived from CD8+ T cells from blood (PBMCs), sampled 24 months after the transplant. The receptors stem from a human patient who received a combined kidney and bone marrow transplant. Some of the T cells may derive from the graft donor. CDR3s include the opening cysteine and the closing phenylalanine or tryptophan. The order of the fields is clone size, D gene, V gene, J gene, CDR3 protein, CDR3 DNA. D genes are given only for firm matches. Clone size is given for some rows only: seen once, a few or many times, or a class if the clone is expanded.

abundance: -
d_gene: TRBD2
v_gene: TRBV5-6
j_gene: TRBJ2-5
CDR3aa: CASSLLIWESGGSQETQYF
CDR3nt: TGTGCCAGCAGCTTGTTAATTTGGGAAAGCGGGGGGAGCCAAGAGACCCAGTACTTC

abundance: -
d_gene: -
v_gene: TRBV30
j_gene: TRBJ1-2
CDR3aa: CAGLGRRGYTF
CDR3nt: TGTGCCGGGCTTGGTCGTCGGGGCTACACCTTC

abundance: once
d_gene: -
v_gene: TRBV4-1
j_gene: TRBJ2-2
CDR3aa: CASSQDGWSLGLSGELFF
CDR3nt: TGCGCCAGCAGCCAAGATGGTTGGTCTTTGGGACTCAGCGGGGAGCTGTTTTTT

abundance: -
d_gene: TRBD2
v_gene: TRBV4-3
j_gene: TRBJ2-1
CDR3aa: CASSQDPSGAGSVYNEQFF
CDR3nt: TGCGCCAGCAGCCAAGACCCTAGCGGGGCCGGCTCAGTCTACAATGAGCAGTTCTTC

abundance: -
d_gene: TRBD2
v_gene: TRBV27
j_gene: TRBJ2-3
CDR3aa: CASSPRLAGVPPTDTQYF
CDR3nt: TGTGCCAGCAGTCCAAGACTAGCGGGAGTTCCCCCCACAGATACGCAGTATTTT

abundance: -
d_gene: -
v_gene: TRBV13
j_gene: TRBJ2-1
CDR3aa: CASSLGVVQIEQFF
CDR3nt: TGTGCCAGCAGCTTAGGGGTAGTTCAAATTGAGCAGTTCTTC

abundance: -
d_gene: TRBD2
v_gene: TRBV7-8
j_gene: TRBJ2-3
CDR3aa: CASSRLAYGTDTQYF
CDR3nt: TGTGCCAGCAGCCGACTAGCGTATGGCACAGATACGCAGTATTTT

abundance: -
d_gene: -
v_gene: TRBV27
j_gene: TRBJ2-7
CDR3aa: CASSLIQSYEQYF
CDR3nt: TGTGCCAGCAGTTTAATACAGAGCTACGAGCAGTACTTC

abundance: -
d_gene: TRBD2
v_gene: TRBV9
j_gene: TRBJ2-7
CDR3aa: CASSPAGGTTYEQYF
CDR3nt: TGTGCCAGCAGCCCAGCGGGGGGGACTACCTACGAGCAGTACTTC

abundance: -
d_gene: TRBD1
v_gene: TRBV7-2
j_gene: TRBJ2-7
CDR3aa: CASSTRQGASYEQYF
CDR3nt: TGTGCCAGCAGCACTAGACAGGGGGCCTCCTACGAGCAGTACTTC

abundance: -
d_gene: -
v_gene: TRBV9
j_gene: TRBJ2-7
CDR3aa: CASSVGSSYEQYF
CDR3nt: TGTGCCAGCAGCGTGGGGAGCTCCTACGAGCAGTACTTC